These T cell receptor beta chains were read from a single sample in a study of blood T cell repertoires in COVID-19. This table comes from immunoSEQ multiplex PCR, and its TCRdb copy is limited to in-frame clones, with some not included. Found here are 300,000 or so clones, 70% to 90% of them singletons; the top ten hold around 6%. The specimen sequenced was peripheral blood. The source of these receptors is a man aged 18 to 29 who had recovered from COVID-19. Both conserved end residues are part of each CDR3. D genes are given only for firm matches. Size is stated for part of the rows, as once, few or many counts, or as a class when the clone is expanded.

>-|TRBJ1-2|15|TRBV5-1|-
CASSLAGQGSYGYTF
TGCGCCAGCAGCTTGGCGGGTCAGGGGAGCTATGGCTACACCTTC
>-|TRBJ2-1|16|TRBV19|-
CASTTRQAPTHNEQFF
TGTGCCAGTACAACCCGCCAGGCACCGACCCACAATGAGCAGTTCTTC
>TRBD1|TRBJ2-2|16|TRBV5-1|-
CASSPRTGVNTGELFF
TGCGCCAGCAGCCCTCGGACAGGGGTTAACACCGGGGAGCTGTTTTTT
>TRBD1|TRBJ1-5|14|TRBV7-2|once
CASSLGTVNQPQHF
TGTGCCAGCAGCTTGGGGACAGTCAATCAGCCCCAGCATTTT
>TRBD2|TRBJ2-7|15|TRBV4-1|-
CASSWGSGGAYEQYF
TGCGCCAGCAGCTGGGGGAGCGGGGGGGCCTACGAGCAGTACTTC
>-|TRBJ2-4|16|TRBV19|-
CASTAGGGGIGNIQYF
TGTGCCAGTACGGCGGGGGGAGGGGGCATTGGAAACATTCAGTACTTC
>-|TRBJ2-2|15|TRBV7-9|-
CASSSRDTNTGELFF
TGTGCCAGCAGCTCCCGGGACACAAACACCGGGGAGCTGTTTTTT
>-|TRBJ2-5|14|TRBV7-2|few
CASSLAISQETQYF
TGTGCCAGCAGCTTAGCTATTAGCCAAGAGACCCAGTACTTC
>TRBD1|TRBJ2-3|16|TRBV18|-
CASSPRGQGGADTQYF
TGTGCCAGCTCACCACGGGGACAGGGCGGTGCAGATACGCAGTATTTT
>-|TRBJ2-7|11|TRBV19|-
CASADREEQYF
TGTGCCAGTGCTGATAGGGAGGAGCAGTACTTC
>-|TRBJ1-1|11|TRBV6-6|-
CASSFGQKAFF
TGTGCCAGCAGCTTTGGACAGAAAGCTTTCTTT
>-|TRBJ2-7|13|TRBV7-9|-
CASSLDGYYEQYF
TGTGCCAGCAGCTTAGACGGGTATTACGAGCAGTACTTC
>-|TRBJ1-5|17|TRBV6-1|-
CASSEAGGGTSNQPQHF
TGTGCCAGCAGTGAAGCAGGTGGAGGGACTAGCAATCAGCCCCAGCATTTT
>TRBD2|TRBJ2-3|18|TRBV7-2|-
CASSLLAVAGGFTDTQYF
TGTGCCAGCAGCTTGCTGGCGGTAGCGGGGGGATTTACAGATACGCAGTATTTT
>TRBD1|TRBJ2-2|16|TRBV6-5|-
CASSSEGAEGTGELFF
TGTGCCAGCAGTTCTGAGGGGGCTGAGGGCACCGGGGAGCTGTTTTTT
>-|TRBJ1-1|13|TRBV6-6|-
CASSYLGPAEAFF
TGTGCCAGCAGTTACTTGGGCCCCGCTGAAGCTTTCTTT
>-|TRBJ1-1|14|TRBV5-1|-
CASSLSLRNTEAFF
TGCGCCAGCAGCTTGTCCTTGAGGAACACTGAAGCTTTCTTT
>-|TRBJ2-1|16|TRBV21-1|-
CASSKDARGMYNEQFF
TGTGCCAGCAGCAAAGACGCCAGGGGTATGTACAATGAGCAGTTCTTC
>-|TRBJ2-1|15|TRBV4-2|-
CASSQVGTSRSEQFF
TGTGCCAGCAGCCAAGTTGGTACCAGTCGAAGTGAGCAGTTCTTC
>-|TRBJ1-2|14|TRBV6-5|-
CASSHPEGAYGYTF
TGTGCCAGCTCTCATCCGGAGGGAGCCTATGGCTACACCTTC
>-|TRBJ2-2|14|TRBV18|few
CASSPRQGQGELFF
TGTGCCAGCTCCCCACGGCAGGGCCAAGGGGAGCTGTTTTTT
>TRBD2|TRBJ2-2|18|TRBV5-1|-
CASSETTATSGVSGELFF
TGCGCCAGCAGCGAAACAACCGCTACTAGCGGGGTCAGCGGGGAGCTGTTTTTT
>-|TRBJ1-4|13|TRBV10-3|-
CAISEQRNEKLFF
TGTGCCATCAGTGAACAGAGAAATGAAAAACTGTTTTTT
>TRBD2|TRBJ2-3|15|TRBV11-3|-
CASSPGLASTDTQYF
TGTGCCAGCAGCCCGGGACTAGCTAGCACAGATACGCAGTATTTT
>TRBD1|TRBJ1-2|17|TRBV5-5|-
CASSLQGESFDNYGYTF
TGTGCCAGCAGCCTACAGGGGGAGAGCTTTGACAACTATGGCTACACCTTC
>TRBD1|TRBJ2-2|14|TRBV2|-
CASKGDRLTGELFF
TGTGCCAGCAAGGGGGACAGACTGACCGGGGAGCTGTTTTTT
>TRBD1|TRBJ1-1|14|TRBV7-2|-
CASSLVRGDAEAFF
TGTGCCAGCAGCTTAGTCAGGGGGGACGCTGAAGCTTTCTTT
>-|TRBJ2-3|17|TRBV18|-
CASSPQGPGGGTDTQYF
TGTGCCAGCTCACCCCAGGGACCGGGGGGCGGCACAGATACGCAGTATTTT
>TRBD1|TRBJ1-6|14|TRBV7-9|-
CASSVGQGGSPLHF
TGTGCCAGCAGCGTCGGACAGGGAGGCTCACCCCTCCACTTT
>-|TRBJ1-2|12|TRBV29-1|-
CSVALASYGYTF
TGCAGCGTTGCCTTGGCAAGTTATGGCTACACCTTC
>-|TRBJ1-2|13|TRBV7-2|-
CASSLDRAAGYTF
TGTGCCAGCAGCTTAGACAGGGCCGCTGGCTACACCTTC
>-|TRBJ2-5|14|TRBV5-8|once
CASSLAGVRETQYF
TGTGCCAGCAGCTTGGCCGGAGTCCGAGAGACCCAGTACTTC
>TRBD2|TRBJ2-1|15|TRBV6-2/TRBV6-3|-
CASSLSSGWGDEQFF
TGTGCCAGCAGTTTATCTAGCGGGTGGGGCGATGAGCAGTTCTTC
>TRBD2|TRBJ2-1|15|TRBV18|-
CASSPGLAGFNEQFF
TGTGCCAGCTCACCAGGACTAGCGGGGTTTAATGAGCAGTTCTTC
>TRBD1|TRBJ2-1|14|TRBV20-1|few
CSASGTGSYNEQFF
TGCAGTGCTAGTGGGACAGGCTCCTACAATGAGCAGTTCTTC
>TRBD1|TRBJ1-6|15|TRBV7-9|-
CASSPGQGDNSPLHF
TGTGCCAGCAGCCCGGGACAGGGGGATAATTCACCCCTCCACTTT
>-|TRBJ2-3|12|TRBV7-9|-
CASNYLTDTQYF
TGTGCCAGCAACTACCTCACAGATACGCAGTATTTT
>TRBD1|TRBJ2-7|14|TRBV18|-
CASSSQGAGNEQYF
TGTGCCAGCTCATCACAGGGGGCAGGAAACGAGCAGTACTTC
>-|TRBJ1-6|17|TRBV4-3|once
CASSQSRYRDGNSPLHF
TGCGCCAGCAGCCAATCGCGTTACAGGGATGGTAATTCACCCCTCCACTTT
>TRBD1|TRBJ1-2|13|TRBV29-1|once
CSVQTGVDYGYTF
TGCAGCGTCCAGACAGGGGTCGACTATGGCTACACCTTC
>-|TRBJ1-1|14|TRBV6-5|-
CASKAGLANTEAFF
TGTGCCAGCAAGGCAGGACTGGCGAATACTGAAGCTTTCTTT
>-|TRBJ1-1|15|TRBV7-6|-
CASSRRVIGDFEAFF
TGTGCCAGCAGCCGGAGAGTTATAGGGGACTTTGAAGCTTTCTTT
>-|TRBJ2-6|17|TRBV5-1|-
CASSLVTAGTGANVLTF
TGCGCCAGCAGCTTGGTGACCGCGGGCACCGGGGCCAACGTCCTGACTTTC
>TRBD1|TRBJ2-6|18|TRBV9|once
CASSVGRGTYSGANVLTF
TGTGCCAGCAGCGTAGGCAGGGGGACCTACTCTGGGGCCAACGTCCTGACTTTC
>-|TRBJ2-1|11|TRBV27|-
CASSLYNEQFF
TGTGCCAGCAGCTTGTACAATGAGCAGTTCTTC
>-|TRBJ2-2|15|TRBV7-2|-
CASSLLLIGTGELFF
TGTGCCAGCAGCTTATTACTAATCGGCACCGGGGAGCTGTTTTTT
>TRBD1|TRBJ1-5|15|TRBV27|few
CASSLTGAYNQPQHF
TGTGCCAGCAGTTTGACAGGGGCTTACAATCAGCCCCAGCATTTT
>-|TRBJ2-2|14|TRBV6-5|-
CASSPTGSTGELFF
TGTGCCAGCAGCCCAACGGGGAGCACCGGGGAGCTGTTTTTT
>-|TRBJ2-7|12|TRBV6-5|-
CASSSAGDEQYF
TGTGCCAGCAGTTCCGCGGGTGACGAGCAGTACTTC
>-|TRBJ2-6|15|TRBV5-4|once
CASSIQGSGANVLTF
TGTGCCAGCAGCATACAGGGTTCTGGGGCCAACGTCCTGACTTTC
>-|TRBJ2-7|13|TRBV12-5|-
CASQSPNSYEQYF
TGTGCCTCACAGTCCCCTAACTCCTACGAGCAGTACTTC
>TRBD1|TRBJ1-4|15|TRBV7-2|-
CASSRTGGPGEKLFF
TGTGCCAGCAGCCGCACAGGGGGGCCGGGTGAAAAACTGTTTTTT
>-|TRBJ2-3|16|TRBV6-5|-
CASSYSLWEGADTQYF
TGTGCCAGCAGTTACTCTCTGTGGGAGGGGGCAGATACGCAGTATTTT
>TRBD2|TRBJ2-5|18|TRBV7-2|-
CASSFLSVASGREETQYF
TGTGCCAGCAGCTTCCTTAGTGTGGCTAGCGGGAGAGAAGAGACCCAGTACTTC
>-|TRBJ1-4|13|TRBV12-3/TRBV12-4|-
CASTLGQNEKLFF
TGTGCCAGCACCCTCGGACAGAATGAAAAACTGTTTTTT
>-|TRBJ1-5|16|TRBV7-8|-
CASSLEGRYSNQPQHF
TGTGCCAGCAGCTTGGAGGGCAGATATAGCAATCAGCCCCAGCATTTT
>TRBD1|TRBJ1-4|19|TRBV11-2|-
CASSLDPTGGAGSNEKLFF
TGTGCCAGCAGCTTAGATCCTACAGGGGGCGCGGGTTCTAATGAAAAACTGTTTTTT
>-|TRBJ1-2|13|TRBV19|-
CASSLADSYGYTF
TGTGCCAGTAGTCTGGCAGACTCCTATGGCTACACCTTC
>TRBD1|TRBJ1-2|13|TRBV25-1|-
CASSNTGVDGYTF
TGTGCCAGCAGCAACACAGGGGTCGATGGCTACACCTTC